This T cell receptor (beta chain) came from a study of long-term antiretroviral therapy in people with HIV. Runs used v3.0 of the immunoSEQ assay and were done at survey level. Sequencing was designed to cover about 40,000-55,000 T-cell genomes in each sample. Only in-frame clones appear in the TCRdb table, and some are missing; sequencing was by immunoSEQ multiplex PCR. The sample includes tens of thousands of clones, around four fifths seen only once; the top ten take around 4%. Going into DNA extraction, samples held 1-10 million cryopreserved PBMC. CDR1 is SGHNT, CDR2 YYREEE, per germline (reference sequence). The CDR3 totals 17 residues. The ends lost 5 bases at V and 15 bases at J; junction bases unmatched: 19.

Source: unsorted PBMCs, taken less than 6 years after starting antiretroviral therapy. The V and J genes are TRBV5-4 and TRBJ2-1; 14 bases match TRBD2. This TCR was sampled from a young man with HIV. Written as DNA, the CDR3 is TGTGCCAGCAGACCCTCTCTGCCGGGACTAGCGGGAGATAAGCCGTTCTTC. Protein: CASRPSLPGLAGDKPFF.